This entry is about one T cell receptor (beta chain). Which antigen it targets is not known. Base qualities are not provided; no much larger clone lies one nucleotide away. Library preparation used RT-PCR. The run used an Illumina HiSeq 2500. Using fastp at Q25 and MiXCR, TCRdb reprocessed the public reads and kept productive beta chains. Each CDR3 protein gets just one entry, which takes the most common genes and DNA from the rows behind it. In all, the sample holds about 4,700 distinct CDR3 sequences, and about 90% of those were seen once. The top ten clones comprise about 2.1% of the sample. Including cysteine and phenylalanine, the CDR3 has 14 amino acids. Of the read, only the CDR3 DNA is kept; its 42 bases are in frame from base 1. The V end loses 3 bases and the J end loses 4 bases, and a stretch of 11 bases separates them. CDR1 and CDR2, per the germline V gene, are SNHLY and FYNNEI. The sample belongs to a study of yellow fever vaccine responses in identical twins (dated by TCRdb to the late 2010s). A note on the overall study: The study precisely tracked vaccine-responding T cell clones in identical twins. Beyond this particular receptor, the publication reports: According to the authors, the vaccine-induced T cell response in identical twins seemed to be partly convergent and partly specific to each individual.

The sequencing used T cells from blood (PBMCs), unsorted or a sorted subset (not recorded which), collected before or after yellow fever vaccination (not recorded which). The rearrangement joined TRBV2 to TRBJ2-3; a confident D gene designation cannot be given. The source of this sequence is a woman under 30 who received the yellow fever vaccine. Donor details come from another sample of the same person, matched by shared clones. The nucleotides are TGTGCCAGCAGTGACAGACGCTCCCCAGATACGCAGTATTTT. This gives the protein CASSDRRSPDTQYF.